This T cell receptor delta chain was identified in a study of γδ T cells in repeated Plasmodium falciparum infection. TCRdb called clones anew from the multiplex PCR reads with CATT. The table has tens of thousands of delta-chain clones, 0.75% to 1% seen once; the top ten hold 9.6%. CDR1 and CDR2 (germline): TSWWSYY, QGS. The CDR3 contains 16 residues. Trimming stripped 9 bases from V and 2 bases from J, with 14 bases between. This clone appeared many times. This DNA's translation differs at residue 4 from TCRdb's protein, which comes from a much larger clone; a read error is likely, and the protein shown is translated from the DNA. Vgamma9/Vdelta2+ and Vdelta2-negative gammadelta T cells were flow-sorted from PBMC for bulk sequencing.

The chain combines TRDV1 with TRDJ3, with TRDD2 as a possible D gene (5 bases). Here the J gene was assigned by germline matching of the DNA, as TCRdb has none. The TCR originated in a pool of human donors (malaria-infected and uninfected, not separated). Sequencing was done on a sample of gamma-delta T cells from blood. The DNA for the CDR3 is TGTGCTCTATACCTACGGCACACCTGGGACACCCGACAGATGTTTTTC. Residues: CALYLRHTWDTRQMFF.